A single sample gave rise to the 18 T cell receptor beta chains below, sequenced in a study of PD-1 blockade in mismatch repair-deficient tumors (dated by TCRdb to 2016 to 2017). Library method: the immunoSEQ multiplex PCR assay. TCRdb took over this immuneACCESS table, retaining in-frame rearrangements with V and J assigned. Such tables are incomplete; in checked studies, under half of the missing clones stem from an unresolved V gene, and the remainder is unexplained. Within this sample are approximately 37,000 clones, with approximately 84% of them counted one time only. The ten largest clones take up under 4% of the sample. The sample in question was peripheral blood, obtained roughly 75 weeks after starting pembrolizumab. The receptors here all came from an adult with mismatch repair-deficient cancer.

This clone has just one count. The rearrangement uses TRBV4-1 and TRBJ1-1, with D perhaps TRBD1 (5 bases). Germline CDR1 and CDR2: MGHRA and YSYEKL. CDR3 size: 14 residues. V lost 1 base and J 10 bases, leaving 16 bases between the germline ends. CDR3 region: CASSQVGHWGRAFF. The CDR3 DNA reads TGCGCCAGCAGCCAAGTCGGACACTGGGGGAGAGCTTTCTTT.

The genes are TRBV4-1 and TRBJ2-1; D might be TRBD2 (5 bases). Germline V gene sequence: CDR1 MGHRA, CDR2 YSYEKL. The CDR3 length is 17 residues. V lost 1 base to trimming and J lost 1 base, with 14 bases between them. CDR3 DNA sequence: TGCGCCAGCAGCCAAGTCAAAGCGGATCTATCCTACAATGAGCAGTTCTTC. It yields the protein CASSQVKADLSYNEQFF.

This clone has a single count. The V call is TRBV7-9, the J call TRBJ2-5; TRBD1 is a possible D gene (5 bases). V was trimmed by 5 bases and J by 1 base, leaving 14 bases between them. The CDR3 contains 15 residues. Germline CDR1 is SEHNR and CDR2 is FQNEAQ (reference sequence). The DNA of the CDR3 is TGTGCCAGCAGCCCGTTGGACACGACCCAAGAGACCCAGTACTTC. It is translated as CASSPLDTTQETQYF.

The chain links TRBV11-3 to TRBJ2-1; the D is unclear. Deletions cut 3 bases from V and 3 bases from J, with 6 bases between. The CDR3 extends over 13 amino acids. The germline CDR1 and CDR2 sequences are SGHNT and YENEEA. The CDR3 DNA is TGTGCCAGCAGCTTGGACGGCTACAATGAGCAGTTCTTC. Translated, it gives CASSLDGYNEQFF. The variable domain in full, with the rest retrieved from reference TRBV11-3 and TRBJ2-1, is EAGVVQSPRYKIIEKKQPVAFWCNPISGHNTLYWYLQNLGQGPELLIRYENEEAVDDSQLPKDRFSAERLKGVDSTLKIQPAELGDSAVYLCASSLDGYNEQFFGPGTRLTVL.

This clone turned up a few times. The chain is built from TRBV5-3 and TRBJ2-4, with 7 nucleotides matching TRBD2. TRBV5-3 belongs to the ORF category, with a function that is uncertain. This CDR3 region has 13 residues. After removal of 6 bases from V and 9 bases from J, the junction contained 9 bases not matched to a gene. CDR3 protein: CARTPTGGAIQYF. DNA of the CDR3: TGTGCCAGAACCCCGACGGGAGGTGCCATTCAGTACTTC.

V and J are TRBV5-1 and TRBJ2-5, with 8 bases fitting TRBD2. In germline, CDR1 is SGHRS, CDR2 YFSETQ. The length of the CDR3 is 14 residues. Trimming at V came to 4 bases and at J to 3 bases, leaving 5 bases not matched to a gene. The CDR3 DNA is TGCGCCAGCAGCCTACTAGCGGTGGAAGAGACCCAGTACTTC. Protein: CASSLLAVEETQYF.

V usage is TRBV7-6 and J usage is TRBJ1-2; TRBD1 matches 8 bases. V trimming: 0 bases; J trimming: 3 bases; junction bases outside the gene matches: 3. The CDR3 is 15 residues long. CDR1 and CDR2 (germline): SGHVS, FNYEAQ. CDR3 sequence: CASSLAAGGYYGYTF. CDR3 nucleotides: TGTGCCAGCAGCTTAGCCGCAGGGGGCTACTATGGCTACACCTTC.

The CDR3 DNA reads TGTGCCTGGAGTGTACGGAGAGAGCATGGCTACACCTTC. It yields the protein CAWSVRREHGYTF. V usage is TRBV30 and J usage is TRBJ1-2; D call uncertain. This CDR3 region has 13 residues. CDR1 and CDR2 from the germline V gene are GTSNPN and SVGIG (reference sequence). V lost 0 bases to trimming and J lost 6 bases, with 11 bases between them.

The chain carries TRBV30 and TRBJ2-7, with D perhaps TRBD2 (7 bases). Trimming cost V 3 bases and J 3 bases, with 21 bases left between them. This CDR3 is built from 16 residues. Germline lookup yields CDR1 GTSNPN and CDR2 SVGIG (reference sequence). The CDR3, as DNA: TGTGCCTGGAGGAGTGGACTAGGGGGACCGTACTACGAGCAGTACTTC. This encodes CAWRSGLGGPYYEQYF.

CDR3 in amino acids: CASSGTGQTEAFF. CDR3 DNA: TGTGCCAGTAGTGGAACAGGGCAAACTGAAGCTTTCTTT. The chain has TRBV19 and TRBJ1-1, with a possible D match to TRBD1 (6 bases). Trimming stripped 5 bases from V and 5 bases from J, with 12 bases between. This CDR3 is built from 13 residues. Germline V gene lookup returns CDR1 LNHDA and CDR2 SQIVND (reference sequence).

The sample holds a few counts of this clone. The CDR3 coding sequence is TGTGCCTGGGGGGAGGGAGATACGCAGTATTTT. Protein product: CAWGEGDTQYF. V and J are TRBV30 and TRBJ2-3, with 7 bases matching TRBD2. V lost 5 bases, J lost 5 bases, and 1 base stayed unmatched. There are 11 residues in the CDR3. Germline CDR1 is GTSNPN and CDR2 is SVGIG (reference sequence).

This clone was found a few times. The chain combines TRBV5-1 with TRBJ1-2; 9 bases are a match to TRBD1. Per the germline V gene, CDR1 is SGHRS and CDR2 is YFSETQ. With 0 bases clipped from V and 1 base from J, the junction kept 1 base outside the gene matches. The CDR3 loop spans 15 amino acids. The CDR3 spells CASSLGDRVNYGYTF. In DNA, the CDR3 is TGCGCCAGCAGCTTGGGGGACAGGGTTAACTATGGCTACACCTTC.

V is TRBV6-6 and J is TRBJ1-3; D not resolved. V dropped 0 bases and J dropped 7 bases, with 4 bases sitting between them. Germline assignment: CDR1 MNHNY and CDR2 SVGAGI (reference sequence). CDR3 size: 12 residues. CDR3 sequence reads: CASSYSVNTIYF. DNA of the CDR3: TGTGCCAGCAGTTACTCGGTGAACACCATATATTTT.

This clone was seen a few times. The CDR3 sequence: CASSLQYGGSEQYF. The CDR3 DNA sequence: TGTGCCAGCAGCTTACAGTACGGGGGGAGCGAGCAGTACTTC. The rearrangement uses TRBV7-8 and TRBJ2-7, with 7 bases aligning to TRBD2. The V gene's germline CDR1 is SGHVS and CDR2 FQNEAQ. The CDR3 has 14 amino acids. V lost 2 bases to trimming and J lost 6 bases; unmatched junction nucleotides: 7.

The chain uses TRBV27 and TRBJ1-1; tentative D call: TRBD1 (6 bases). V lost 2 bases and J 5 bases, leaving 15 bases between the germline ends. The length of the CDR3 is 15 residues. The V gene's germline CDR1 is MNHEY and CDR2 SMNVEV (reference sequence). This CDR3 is CASSLLGQTETEAFF. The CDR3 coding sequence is TGTGCCAGCAGTTTACTTGGACAGACGGAGACTGAAGCTTTCTTT.

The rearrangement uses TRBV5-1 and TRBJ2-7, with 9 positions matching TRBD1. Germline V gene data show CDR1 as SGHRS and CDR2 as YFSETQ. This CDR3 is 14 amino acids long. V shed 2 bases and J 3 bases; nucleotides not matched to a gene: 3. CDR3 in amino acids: CASSFDRGGYEQYF. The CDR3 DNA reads TGCGCCAGCAGCTTTGACAGGGGGGGCTACGAGCAGTACTTC.

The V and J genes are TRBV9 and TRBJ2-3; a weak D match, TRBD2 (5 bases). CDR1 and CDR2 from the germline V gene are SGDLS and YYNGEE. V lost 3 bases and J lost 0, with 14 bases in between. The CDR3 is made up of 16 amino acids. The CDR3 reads CASSEDSDSSTDTQYF. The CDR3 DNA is TGTGCCAGCAGCGAGGACTCGGACTCCAGCACAGATACGCAGTATTTT.

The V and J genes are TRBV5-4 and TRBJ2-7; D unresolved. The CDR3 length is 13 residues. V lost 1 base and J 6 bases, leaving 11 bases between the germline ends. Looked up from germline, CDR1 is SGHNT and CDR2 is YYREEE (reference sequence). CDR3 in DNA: TGTGCCAGCAGCTTGATGGGAACCTCCGAGCAGTACTTC. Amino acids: CASSLMGTSEQYF.